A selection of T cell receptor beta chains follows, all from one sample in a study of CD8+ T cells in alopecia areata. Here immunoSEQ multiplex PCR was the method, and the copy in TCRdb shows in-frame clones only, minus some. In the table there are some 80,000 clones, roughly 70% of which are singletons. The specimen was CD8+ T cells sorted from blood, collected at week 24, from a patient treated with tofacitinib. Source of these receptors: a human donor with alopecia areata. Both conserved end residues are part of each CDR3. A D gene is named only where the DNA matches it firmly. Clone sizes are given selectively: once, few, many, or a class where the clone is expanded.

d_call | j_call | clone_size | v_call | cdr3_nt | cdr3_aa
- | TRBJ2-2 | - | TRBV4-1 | TGCGCCAGCAGCCGAACCGGTGGGGCGGCCACCGGGGAGCTGTTTTTT | CASSRTGGAATGELFF
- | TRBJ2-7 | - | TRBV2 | TGTGCCAGCAGTGAATCGGGGGCCTACGAGCAGTACTTC | CASSESGAYEQYF
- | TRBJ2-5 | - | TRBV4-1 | TGCGCCAGCAGCCCCCGCTCCTACCAAGAGACCCAGTACTTC | CASSPRSYQETQYF
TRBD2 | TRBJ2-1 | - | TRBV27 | TGTGCCAGCAGTTTCCTTCTAGCGGGAGCCACCTACAATGAGCAGTTCTTC | CASSFLLAGATYNEQFF
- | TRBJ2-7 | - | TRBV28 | TGTGCCAGCAGTCCAACACCTTTAGGGGGTTACGAGCAGTACTTC | CASSPTPLGGYEQYF
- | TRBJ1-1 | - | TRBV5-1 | TGCGCCAGCAGCTACGGCACTGAAGCTTTCTTT | CASSYGTEAFF
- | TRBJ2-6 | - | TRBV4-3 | TGCGCCAGCAGCCAAGGGGATGGGGCCAACGTCCTGACTTTC | CASSQGDGANVLTF
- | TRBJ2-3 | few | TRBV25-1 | TGTGCCAGCAGTGTAGCTTTTACGCAGTATTTT | CASSVAFTQYF
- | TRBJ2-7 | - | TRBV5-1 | TGCGCCAGCAGGCGAGCCGGGACGGACGAGCAGTACTTC | CASRRAGTDEQYF
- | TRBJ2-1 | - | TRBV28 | TGTGCCAGCAGGAGATCGCGGGACACCCAGTACAATGAGCAGTTCTTC | CASRRSRDTQYNEQFF
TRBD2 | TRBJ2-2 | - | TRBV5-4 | TGTGCCAGCAGCACCCTCCTAGCGGCTGCGAACACCGGGGAGCTGTTTTTT | CASSTLLAAANTGELFF
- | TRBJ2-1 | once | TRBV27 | TGTGCCAGCAGTGCCTCCGACAATGAGCAGTTCTTC | CASSASDNEQFF
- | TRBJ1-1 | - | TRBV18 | TGTGCCAGCTCACCACCCGGGTCGAACACTGAAGCTTTCTTT | CASSPPGSNTEAFF
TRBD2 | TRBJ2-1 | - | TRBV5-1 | TGCGCCAGCAGCTCCGGGACTAGCGGGAGGTGGTACAATGAGCAGTTCTTC | CASSSGTSGRWYNEQFF
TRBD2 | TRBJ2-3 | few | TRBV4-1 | TGCGCCAGCAGCCCCGGGACTAGCGGGAGGAATACGCAGTATTTT | CASSPGTSGRNTQYF
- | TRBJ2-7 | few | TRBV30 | TGTGCCTGGAGTGTACTCCCCGGGGTCGAGCAGTACTTC | CAWSVLPGVEQYF
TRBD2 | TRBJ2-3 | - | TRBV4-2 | TGTGCCAGCAGCCAAGAAAAGAGGCAGCGGGGGACCACAGATACGCAGTATTTT | CASSQEKRQRGTTDTQYF
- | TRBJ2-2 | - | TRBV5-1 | TGCGCCAGCAGCCCACCTCAGCCCCATGGAAACACCGGGGAGCTGTTTTTT | CASSPPQPHGNTGELFF
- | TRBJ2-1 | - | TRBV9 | TGTGCCAGCAGCGTAGCGGTCCGTTACAATGAGCAGTTCTTC | CASSVAVRYNEQFF
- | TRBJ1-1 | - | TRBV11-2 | TGTGCCAGCCAGCTTGGAAGGGCTGAAGCTTTCTTT | CASQLGRAEAFF
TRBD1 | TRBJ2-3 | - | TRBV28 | TGTGCCAGCAGTTTTCCATCAACCGGGACAGGGTTGAGAGATACGCAGTATTTT | CASSFPSTGTGLRDTQYF
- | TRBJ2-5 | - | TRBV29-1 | TGCAGCGTTGAAGATCAAGGTGGGGGAGAGACCCAGTACTTC | CSVEDQGGGETQYF
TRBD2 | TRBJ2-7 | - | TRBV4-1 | TGCGCCAGCAGCCTTGTATTAGCGGGAGGGTCGACCTACGAGCAGTACTTC | CASSLVLAGGSTYEQYF
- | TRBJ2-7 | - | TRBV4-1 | TGCGCCAGCAGCCAGACCGGTTACGAGCAGTACTTC | CASSQTGYEQYF
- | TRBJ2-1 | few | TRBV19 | TGTGCCAGTACTACATCGTACAGGAATCTGTTCTTC | CASTTSYRNLFF
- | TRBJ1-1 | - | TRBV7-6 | TGTGCCAGCAGCTTAGGGGGGAGGGTGGAGTACACTGAAGCTTTCTTT | CASSLGGRVEYTEAFF
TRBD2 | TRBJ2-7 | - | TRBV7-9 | TGTGCCAGCAGCTTGGGAGGGTCTAACGAGCAGTACTTC | CASSLGGSNEQYF
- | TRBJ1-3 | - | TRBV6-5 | TGTGCCAGCAGTTACTCCCTGAGGGCCTCGGGAAACACCATATATTTT | CASSYSLRASGNTIYF
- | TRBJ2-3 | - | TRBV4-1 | TGCGCCAGCAGCCAGATCTGGGACCCGATGACGGCGGATACGCAGTATTTT | CASSQIWDPMTADTQYF
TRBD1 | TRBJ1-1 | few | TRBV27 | TGTGCCAGCAGTGGGCTTGGAATTACAGGGGCGAGGAACACTGAAGCTTTCTTT | CASSGLGITGARNTEAFF
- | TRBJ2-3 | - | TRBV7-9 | TGTGCCAGCAGCCCCGGGCCTACAGATACGCAGTATTTT | CASSPGPTDTQYF
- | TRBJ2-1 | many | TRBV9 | TGTGCCAGTCGGGTGGATTTGAATGATGGCCAGTTCTTC | CASRVDLNDGQFF
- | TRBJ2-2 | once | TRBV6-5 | TGTGCCAGCAGTTCTTCTCTAGACATCCTCACCGGGGAGCTGTTTTTT | CASSSSLDILTGELFF
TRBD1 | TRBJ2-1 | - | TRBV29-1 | TGCAGCGTTGAGGGGACAGGGGCCGATGAGCAGTTCTTC | CSVEGTGADEQFF
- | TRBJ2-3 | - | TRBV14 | TGTGCCAGCTTCCAGGGTTGTACGCAGTATTTT | CASFQGCTQYF
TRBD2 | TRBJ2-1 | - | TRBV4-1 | TGCGCCAGCAGCCAACGCGGGACTAGCGGGATGAATGAGCAGTTCTTC | CASSQRGTSGMNEQFF
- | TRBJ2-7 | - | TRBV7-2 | TGTGCCAGCAGCACCCCCTCCTACGAGCAGTACTTC | CASSTPSYEQYF